What follows are 26 T cell receptor beta chains derived from one specimen sequenced in a study of control samples from healthy donors and cancer patients. Here immunoSEQ multiplex PCR was the method, and the copy in TCRdb shows in-frame clones only, minus some. The sample includes tens of thousands of clones, around 97% of them seen just once. The specimen sequenced was blood. These receptors came from a woman in her 30s in good health.

This clone was counted between two and nine times. The J gene is TRBJ1-5, the V gene TRBV6-1; D gene ambiguous. The ends were cut back, 1 base at V and 0 bases at J, with 4 bases in the middle. Germline CDR1 MNHNS, CDR2 SASEGT. CDR3 length: 14 amino acids. In DNA form, the CDR3 reads TGTGCCAGCAGTGAAGGATATAGCAATCAGCCCCAGCATTTT. Translating it yields CASSEGYSNQPQHF.

The chain is built from TRBV25-1 and TRBJ2-6; D ambiguous. The germline V gene has CDR1 MGHDK and CDR2 SYGVNS. V lost 1 base and J lost 2, with 9 bases in between. The CDR3 runs to 16 residues. The CDR3 region is CASSESARAGANVLTF. The CDR3 DNA sequence: TGTGCCAGCAGTGAATCCGCCCGGGCTGGGGCCAACGTCCTGACTTTC.

The chain links TRBV7-8 to TRBJ2-1, with D perhaps TRBD1 (5 bases). Germline CDR1 is SGHVS and CDR2 is FQNEAQ. V was clipped by 5 bases and J by 7 bases, with 9 bases between them. CDR3 length: 12 residues. CDR3 loop: CASSQGWNEQFF. DNA of the CDR3: TGTGCCAGCAGCCAGGGTTGGAATGAGCAGTTCTTC.

This clone was picked up one time. The CDR3 DNA sequence: TGTGCCAGCAGTGACAGATTCTATGGCTACACCTTC. Protein sequence: CASSDRFYGYTF. The V and J genes are TRBV12-3 or TRBV12-4 and TRBJ1-2; tentatively, D is TRBD1 (5 bases). CDR3 length equals 12 residues. The V end was cut by 5 bases, the J end by 4 bases, with 8 bases between.

As for this clone: Within the sample, other DNA sequences also encode this same CDR3. The CDR3: CASSWGQGSSTDTQYF. The CDR3 coding sequence is TGTGCCAGCAGCTGGGGACAGGGGTCTAGTACAGATACGCAGTATTTT. The J gene is TRBJ2-3, the V gene TRBV5-8, with TRBD1 matching 10 bases. V trimming: 3 bases; J trimming: 3 bases; junction bases outside the gene matches: 7. This CDR3 has 16 residues. In germline, CDR1 is SGHTS, CDR2 YDEGEE.

This chain connects TRBV2 to TRBJ2-1; no clear D gene. V was clipped by 4 bases and J by 0 bases, with 10 bases between them. The CDR3 is made up of 15 amino acids. Germline V gene lookup returns CDR1 SNHLY and CDR2 FYNNEI. CDR3 in DNA: TGTGCCAGCAGTGCGAACCCGAGCTCCTACAATGAGCAGTTCTTC. This sequence encodes CASSANPSSYNEQFF. Full variable domain (outside the CDR3, taken from reference TRBV2 and TRBJ2-1): EPEVTQTPSHQVTQMGQEVILRCVPISNHLYFYWYRQILGQKVEFLVSFYNNEISEKSEIFDDQFSVERPDGSNFTLKIRSTKLEDSAMYFCASSANPSSYNEQFFGPGTRLTVL.

The rearrangement uses TRBV2 and TRBJ1-2; D gene unclear. Trimming pared 4 bases from V and 6 bases from J, leaving 9 bases between. Germline V gene sequence: CDR1 SNHLY, CDR2 FYNNEI. The CDR3 contains 12 residues. CDR3 nucleotides: TGTGCCAGCAGTGTACAAGGTAATGGCTACACCTTC. Protein product: CASSVQGNGYTF.

CDR3 amino acids: CASRPFSTGELFF. CDR3 coding DNA: TGTGCCAGCCGACCGTTCAGCACCGGGGAGCTGTTTTTT. The chain recombines TRBV13 with TRBJ2-2; D is undetermined. CDR3 length: 13 residues. V was trimmed by 8 bases and J by 4 bases, leaving 11 bases between them. Germline V CDR1 and CDR2: PRHDT, FYEKMQ (reference sequence).

The genes are TRBV7-6 and TRBJ2-3, with D possibly matching TRBD2 (7 bases). From germline, CDR1 is SGHVS and CDR2 FNYEAQ. The V end lost 1 base, the J end lost 9 bases, and 14 bases lay between the germline ends. The CDR3 spans 14 residues. CDR3 region: CASSLEGGAKTQYF. Written as DNA, the CDR3 is TGTGCCAGCAGCTTAGAAGGGGGGGCCAAAACGCAGTATTTT.

This chain uses TRBV5-1 with TRBJ1-5, with 10 bases identical to TRBD1. Trimming at V came to 0 bases and at J to 6 bases, leaving 0 bases not matched to a gene. Germline assignment: CDR1 SGHRS and CDR2 YFSETQ. This CDR3 contains 14 residues. The CDR3 sequence is CASSLGDRGQPQHF. CDR3 DNA: TGCGCCAGCAGCTTGGGGGACAGGGGTCAGCCCCAGCATTTT.

V usage is TRBV25-1 and J usage is TRBJ1-2, with TRBD1 matching over 7 bases. The CDR3 is made up of 13 amino acids. J gave up 4 bases and V 5 bases, and 4 bases lay outside the gene matches. Germline CDR1 reads MGHDK; CDR2 reads SYGVNS. In DNA form, the CDR3 reads TGTGCCAGCAGTTTTCGGGACAGCTATGGCTACACCTTC. It encodes CASSFRDSYGYTF.

The chain is built from TRBV5-1 and TRBJ1-2; 7 bases are shared with TRBD1. The CDR3 contains 14 residues. J was trimmed by 7 bases and V by 3 bases; bases with no gene match: 9. The germline V gene has CDR1 SGHRS and CDR2 YFSETQ. CDR3 coding DNA: TGCGCCAGCAGCTATGGGTCGGAGGGGGCTGGCTACACCTTC. This sequence encodes CASSYGSEGAGYTF. The complete variable domain, with remaining parts taken from reference TRBV5-1 and TRBJ1-2, reads KAGVTQTPRYLIKTRGQQVTLSCSPISGHRSVSWYQQTPGQGLQFLFEYFSETQRNKGNFPGRFSGRQFSNSRSEMNVSTLELGDSALYLCASSYGSEGAGYTFGSGTRLTVV.

The gene calls are TRBV12-3 or TRBV12-4 and TRBJ2-5; no definite D call. The CDR3 has 13 amino acids. V lost 0 bases and J lost 5, with 7 bases in between. The CDR3 region is CASSLAQGETQYF. The DNA for the CDR3 is TGTGCCAGCAGTTTAGCGCAAGGGGAGACCCAGTACTTC.

The rearrangement links TRBV4-2 to TRBJ1-1; D is unresolved. The CDR3 totals 15 residues. CDR1 and CDR2 from the germline V gene are LGHNA and YNFKEQ. V lost 3 bases and J lost 1, with 12 bases in between. CDR3: CASSHPGRANTEAFF. The CDR3 region has the DNA TGTGCCAGCAGCCACCCCGGCAGAGCGAACACTGAAGCTTTCTTT.

To note about this clone: Its ends do not fully match the called genes, so a read error is possible. This chain connects TRBV6-4 to TRBJ1-3; D perhaps matches TRBD1 (5 bases). CDR1 is MRHNA, CDR2 SNTAGT, per germline. The CDR3 loop spans 18 amino acids. The CDR3 DNA reads as TGTGCCAGCAGTGACCGGGGGGGGTGCCCCAAATCTGTAAACACCATATATTTT. As protein: CASSDRGGCPKSVNTIYF.

The chain employs TRBV4-2 and TRBJ2-1; 14 bases match TRBD2. This CDR3 region has 18 residues. The trim removed 1 base at V and 0 bases at J, leaving 2 bases unmatched. Germline values: CDR1 LGHNA, CDR2 YNFKEQ. CDR3 sequence (DNA): TGTGCCAGCAGCCAAGTGACTAGCGGGAGGGACTCCTACAATGAGCAGTTCTTC. Its translation is CASSQVTSGRDSYNEQFF.

The genes are TRBV6-5 and TRBJ2-7; a weak D match, TRBD1 (9 bases). Trimming pared 5 bases from V and 6 bases from J, leaving 20 bases between. CDR1 and CDR2 (germline): MNHEY, SVGAGI. CDR3 length: 15 amino acids. DNA for the CDR3: TGTGCCAGCAGTACGGGGGGGACAGGGTCATCCGAGCAGTACTTC. As protein: CASSTGGTGSSEQYF.

The chain links TRBV30 to TRBJ1-1, with D perhaps matching TRBD1 (5 bases). Trimming pared 3 bases from V and 2 bases from J, leaving 7 bases between. The CDR3 is 12 amino acids. From germline, CDR1 is GTSNPN and CDR2 SVGIG (reference sequence). The DNA of the CDR3 is TGTGCCTGGAGCAGGGTTAACACTGAAGCTTTCTTT. Its protein product is CAWSRVNTEAFF. The full variable domain, rest sourced from reference TRBV30 and TRBJ1-1, is SQTIHQWPATLVQPVGSPLSLECTVEGTSNPNLYWYRQAAGRGLQLLFYSVGIGQISSEVPQNLSASRPQDRQFILSSKKLLLSDSGFYLCAWSRVNTEAFFGQGTRLTVV.

The CDR3 loop is CASSPGTGGSTTEAFF. Here the CDR3 DNA reads TGTGCCAGCAGCCCAGGGACAGGGGGCTCGACCACTGAAGCTTTCTTT. The chain combines TRBV4-2 with TRBJ1-1, with TRBD1 matching 12 bases. Germline V gene sequence: CDR1 LGHNA, CDR2 YNFKEQ. This CDR3 is built from 16 residues. The V and J ends lost 4 bases and 4 bases, in that order; junction bases with no gene match: 7.

The V and J genes are TRBV28 and TRBJ2-1, with unresolved D. V was cut by 7 bases and J by 5 bases, with 12 bases left in between. This CDR3 is built from 13 residues. The germline V gene has CDR1 MDHEN and CDR2 SYDVKM. The CDR3 protein is CASIESRNNEQFF. CDR3 nucleotides: TGTGCCAGCATTGAGAGTCGGAACAATGAGCAGTTCTTC.

The chain joins TRBV27 to TRBJ1-2, with D possibly being TRBD1 (6 bases). CDR3 length equals 14 residues. Germline V CDR1 and CDR2: MNHEY, SMNVEV (reference sequence). Trimming cost V 5 bases and J 0 bases, with 10 bases left between them. DNA of the CDR3: TGTGCCAGCAGTCAGGACAGAGCTAACTATGGCTACACCTTC. Its protein is CASSQDRANYGYTF.

By its share, this clone is medium-sized. The chain uses TRBV6-1 and TRBJ1-5; D not certain. The CDR3 runs to 15 residues. Germline assignment: CDR1 MNHNS and CDR2 SASEGT. V lost 1 base, J lost 3 bases, and 10 bases lay in between. CDR3 amino acids: CASSEEEGSNQPQHF. The CDR3 DNA is TGTGCCAGCAGTGAAGAGGAGGGCTCCAATCAGCCCCAGCATTTT.

The chain uses TRBV12-3 or TRBV12-4 and TRBJ2-7; TRBD1 is a possible D gene (6 bases). Trimming took off 6 bases at V and 2 bases at J, with 11 bases between the two ends. CDR3 length: 13 residues. The DNA for the CDR3 is TGTGCCAGCAGCTCCGGACAGACCTACGAGCAGTACTTC. Residues: CASSSGQTYEQYF.

The V gene is TRBV24-1, the J gene TRBJ2-5; 9 bases align to TRBD2. Germline loops: CDR1 KGHDR, CDR2 SFDVKD. The CDR3 consists of 13 residues. The J segment lost 3 bases and the V segment lost 9 bases, leaving 4 bases of the junction unmatched. The CDR3 reads CATQTSGEETQYF. CDR3 nucleotides: TGTGCCACCCAGACTAGCGGCGAAGAGACCCAGTACTTC.

This clone was seen only a few times. This sequence joins TRBV4-1 and TRBJ2-7, with 8 nucleotides matching TRBD2. The CDR3 is 13 amino acids. V shed 4 bases, J shed 2 bases, and the junction held 1 base outside the gene matches. CDR1 and CDR2 from the germline V gene are MGHRA and YSYEKL. Here the CDR3 DNA reads TGCGCCAGCAGCCGGGGACTAGCCTACGAGCAGTACTTC. This gives the protein CASSRGLAYEQYF.

This sequence joins TRBV7-9 and TRBJ2-5; 9 bases agree with TRBD1. Germline V lookup: CDR1 SEHNR, CDR2 FQNEAQ (reference sequence). This CDR3 has 15 residues. V was pared by 1 base and J by 5 bases, with 5 bases of the junction left unmatched. The CDR3 coding sequence is TGTGCCAGCAGCTTAGGGGACAGGGTACCGGAGACCCAGTACTTC. Translated, it gives CASSLGDRVPETQYF.